This record concerns one T cell receptor beta chain sequence. Its specificity is not known. Trimming at V came to 4 bases and at J to 0 bases, leaving 5 bases not matched to a gene. This CDR3 has 16 residues. Germline V gene data show CDR1 as MDHEN and CDR2 as SYDVKM. The entry originates in a study of cytomegalovirus exposure and HLA in healthy donors. The PCR ran on 60 Vbeta and 13 Jbeta primers. Profiling relied on immunoSEQ multiplex PCR, and the TCRdb table lists in-frame clones only, not all of them. Here the sample spans about 150,000 clones, 70% to 90% being singletons. General observations from the study: Generally TCR sequences proved uncommon, though certain public TCRs appeared in numerous donors. In an earlier analysis, most TCR beta V segments were productive about 87% or about 30% of the time. Accurate prediction of most subjects' HLA-A and HLA-B alleles from TCR beta sequences was reported. Using a false discovery rate of 0.05, a later analysis showed that 15,000 to 20,000 TCR beta sequences were associated with HLA alleles.

The chain links TRBV28 to TRBJ2-4; 8 positions match TRBD1. The sample taken for sequencing was PBMCs. This TCR was sampled from a girl aged 5 to 17 in good health and CMV-seropositive. The CDR3 loop reads CASSSQGVLAKNIQYF. CDR3 in DNA: TGTGCCAGCAGTTCACAGGGGGTCCTAGCCAAAAACATTCAGTACTTC.